A single sample gave rise to the 13 T cell receptor beta chains below, sequenced in a study of shared T cell receptors in the human thymus. Data came from immunoSEQ multiplex PCR; TCRdb stores just in-frame clones and leaves some out. Of about 660,000 clones listed, 88% were seen once; the top ten hold 0.0095% to 0.011%. This sample was also put to use in a study of human thymus T cells.

The sequenced material came from thymocytes. These receptor sequences come from a boy in the first two years of life with a congenital heart defect.

This clone was observed a single time. This sequence joins TRBV14 and TRBJ1-1; tentatively, D is TRBD1 (5 bases). The CDR3 sequence is 14 residues long. Germline lookup yields CDR1 SGHDN and CDR2 FVKESK. V shed 1 base and J shed 5 bases, with 11 bases lying between them. CDR3 amino acids: CASSQVGGGTEAFF. The CDR3 DNA is TGTGCCAGCAGCCAAGTCGGGGGAGGGACTGAAGCTTTCTTT.

This clone was detected only a few times. The chain is built from TRBV27 and TRBJ2-1; 7 positions agree with TRBD1. The CDR3 covers 15 residues. V shed 6 bases, J shed 2 bases, and the junction held 7 bases outside the gene matches. Germline CDR1 reads MNHEY; CDR2 reads SMNVEV (reference sequence). CDR3 protein: CASSSRDSTYNEQFF. As DNA, the CDR3 is TGTGCCAGCAGCTCCCGGGACAGTACCTACAATGAGCAGTTCTTC.

The CDR3 sequence: CASSRDRGPLYEQYF. The CDR3 region has the DNA TGTGCCAGCAGCCGGGACAGGGGGCCTTTGTACGAGCAGTACTTC. The chain combines TRBV14 with TRBJ2-7, with 12 bases lining up with TRBD1. The CDR3 runs to 15 residues. Looked up from germline, CDR1 is SGHDN and CDR2 is FVKESK. V dropped 4 bases and J dropped 4; count of bases not matched to a gene: 5. The variable domain in full, completed from reference TRBV14 and TRBJ2-7, reads EAGVTQFPSHSVIEKGQTVTLRCDPISGHDNLYWYRRVMGKEIKFLLHFVKESKQDESGMPNNRFLAERTGGTYSTLKVQPAELEDSGVYFCASSRDRGPLYEQYFGPGTRLTVT.

The CDR3 coding sequence is TGTGCCAGCAGGAGTATAGCGGGAGGCTCCTACAATGAGCAGTTCTTC. Translated, it gives CASRSIAGGSYNEQFF. V is TRBV28 and J is TRBJ2-1, with 10 bases aligning to TRBD2. Germline lookup yields CDR1 MDHEN and CDR2 SYDVKM. Trimming at V came to 6 bases and at J to 0 bases, leaving 5 bases not matched to a gene. There are 16 residues in the CDR3.

J is TRBJ2-5 and V is TRBV11-2; a weak D match, TRBD2 (6 bases). The germline gives CDR1 SGHAT, CDR2 FQNNGV. The CDR3 totals 15 residues. Deletions cut 4 bases from V and 5 bases from J, with 17 bases between. CDR3 nucleotides: TGTGCCAGCAGCTACTTCCGGGAGATCGGGGAGACCCAGTACTTC. Protein: CASSYFREIGETQYF.

The rearrangement links TRBV18 to TRBJ2-5; D call uncertain. This CDR3 region has 14 residues. The V end was cut by 3 bases, the J end by 5 bases, with 13 bases between. Germline lookup yields CDR1 KGHSH and CDR2 LQKENI. CDR3: CASSPSRLRETQYF. In DNA form, the CDR3 reads TGTGCCAGCTCACCTTCGCGCCTTCGGGAGACCCAGTACTTC.

This chain links TRBV29-1 with TRBJ1-2; 7 nucleotides agree with TRBD1. The CDR3 spans 17 residues. The ends lost 0 bases at V and 2 bases at J; junction bases unmatched: 12. Germline CDR1 SQVTM, CDR2 ANQGSEA. For the CDR3, the DNA is TGCAGCGTTGAAGAACCACCCCCTGGGGACAGCAACTATGGCTACACCTTC. Protein product: CSVEEPPPGDSNYGYTF.

This chain uses TRBV28 with TRBJ1-4; D remains ambiguous. V was trimmed by 2 bases and J by 3 bases, leaving 13 bases between them. Germline CDR1 MDHEN, CDR2 SYDVKM. CDR3 length: 16 amino acids. The CDR3 loop is CASSLPLDKSNEKLFF. The CDR3 bases are TGTGCCAGCAGTTTACCCCTCGACAAGTCTAATGAAAAACTGTTTTTT.

The sample holds one count of this clone. The chain is built from TRBV30 and TRBJ2-3, with a tentative D call TRBD2 (6 bases). Looked up from germline, CDR1 is GTSNPN and CDR2 is SVGIG (reference sequence). Trimming took off 0 bases at V and 4 bases at J, with 11 bases between the two ends. The CDR3 length is 14 residues. The chain's CDR3 is CAWSVLGGSDTQYF. Written as DNA, the CDR3 is TGTGCCTGGAGTGTACTGGGAGGTTCAGATACGCAGTATTTT.

The rearrangement joins TRBV10-3 to TRBJ2-5; 9 bases are shared with TRBD1. Germline-derived CDR1 and CDR2 are ENHRY and SYGVKD. This CDR3 contains 13 residues. After removal of 8 bases from V and 4 bases from J, the junction contained 5 bases not matched to a gene. The CDR3 region has the DNA TGTGCCATCGGGGACAGGGTGGGAGAGACCCAGTACTTC. Its translation is CAIGDRVGETQYF.

The chain couples TRBV7-2 to TRBJ2-7; 14 bases match TRBD2. The V segment lost 5 bases and the J segment 3 bases; nucleotides outside the gene matches: 12. This CDR3 is built from 18 residues. The germline gives CDR1 SGHTA, CDR2 FQGNSA. The CDR3 here is CASSTPLRGTSGSYEQYF. CDR3 in DNA: TGTGCCAGCAGCACCCCCCTTAGGGGGACTAGCGGGAGCTACGAGCAGTACTTC. Full variable domain (rest looked up from reference TRBV7-2 and TRBJ2-7): GAGVSQSPSNKVTEKGKDVELRCDPISGHTALYWYRQSLGQGLEFLIYFQGNSAPDKSGLPSDRFSAERTGGSVSTLTIQRTQQEDSAVYLCASSTPLRGTSGSYEQYFGPGTRLTVT.

The chain couples TRBV5-1 to TRBJ2-3; the D gene is possibly TRBD2 (7 bases). Trimming took off 0 bases at V and 2 bases at J, with 13 bases between the two ends. The CDR3 has 16 residues. CDR1 SGHRS and CDR2 YFSETQ come from the germline V gene. The CDR3 reads CASSLEGGHHTDTQYF. The CDR3 region has the DNA TGCGCCAGCAGCTTGGAGGGGGGGCATCACACAGATACGCAGTATTTT.

This clone has only a few counts. V gene TRBV19 combines with J gene TRBJ1-2; D gene unclear. V dropped 3 bases and J dropped 0 bases, with 8 bases sitting between them. This CDR3 has 14 residues. Germline loops: CDR1 LNHDA, CDR2 SQIVND (reference sequence). CDR3 loop: CASSMADTNYGYTF. The CDR3 DNA follows: TGTGCCAGTAGTATGGCCGATACTAACTATGGCTACACCTTC. The full variable domain, in which reference TRBV19 and TRBJ1-2 provide the parts outside the CDR3, is DGGITQSPKYLFRKEGQNVTLSCEQNLNHDAMYWYRQDPGQGLRLIYYSQIVNDFQKGDIAEGYSVSREKKESFPLTVTSAQKNPTAFYLCASSMADTNYGYTFGSGTRLTVV.